Sequencing of this T cell receptor beta chain was carried out in a study of CD8 T cells in Susac syndrome. Reverse transcription of roughly 0.45 to 1 ug RNA used random hexamers. TCRdb passed the immunoSEQ multiplex PCR reads through MiXCR, listing each CDR3 protein once. The sample carries about 210,000 distinct CDR3 sequences, less than 95% recorded once. The study, taken as a whole, reports: In Susac syndrome, CD4+ T cell repertoires lacked any clonal expansion.

A word on this clonotype: The antigen remains undetermined.

The source material was CD4+ T cells from PBMCs. The sequence was collected from a human donor with Susac syndrome.

The CDR3 loop is CASSETGEVGEKLFF. The CDR3 region has the DNA TGTGCCAGCAGCGAAACAGGGGAGGTGGGTGAAAAACTGTTTTTT. This sequence joins TRBV9 and TRBJ1-4, with TRBD1 identical over 7 bases. This CDR3 comprises 15 residues. The trim removed 3 bases at V and 7 bases at J, leaving 9 bases unmatched. Germline CDR1 SGDLS, CDR2 YYNGEE.